This T cell receptor beta chain is drawn from a study of blood T cell repertoires in COVID-19. Study-wide background: Some COVID-19 samples were acute and others convalescent; all came from the United States, Italy and Spain.

In its sample, this clone was seen many times. This CDR3 spans 15 amino acids. CDR1 is SGHAT and CDR2 is FQNNGV in the germline V gene. Trimming removed 5 bases from V and 4 bases from J; junction bases left unmatched: 9. Profiled with immunoSEQ multiplex PCR; TCRdb holds only in-frame clones, not every one. This sample has approximately 210,000 clones; approximately 80% occur once, and the top ten carry around 4.5%. The clonotype comes from a young man with acute COVID-19. The V gene is TRBV11-2, the J gene TRBJ1-2, with TRBD1 matching 8 bases. Sequencing was carried out using PBMCs or T cells enriched from blood (not recorded which). CDR3 in DNA: TGTGCCAGCAGCCCCAGGGACAGGCAGGTCTATGGCTACACCTTC. Translation gives CASSPRDRQVYGYTF.